The following is a T cell receptor (beta chain) sequence with its context. Antigen unknown. The data are from a study of long-term antiretroviral therapy in people with HIV. Broader study findings: Collection spanned 2004 to 2017; ART regimens may be less effective than current ones. It was not possible to obtain data on ART adherence, viral resistance or therapy changes.

With survey level as its setting, the immunoSEQ assay was v3.0. The sequencing target was about 35,000-55,000 T-cell genomes per sample. Using immunoSEQ multiplex PCR, the repertoire was profiled, and TCRdb retains in-frame clones only, with some absent. The sample records tens of thousands of clones, 90% to 95% being singletons. Germline CDR1 LNHDA, CDR2 SQIVND (reference sequence). The trim removed 4 bases at V and 6 bases at J, leaving 4 bases unmatched. This CDR3 has 14 residues. This clonotype was obtained from a man between 25 and 39 years old with HIV. The input for sequencing was unsorted PBMCs, taken 6 to 6.5 years after starting antiretroviral therapy. V is TRBV19 and J is TRBJ2-1, with TRBD1 matching 9 bases. The CDR3 DNA reads as TGTGCCAGTAGTAGCGGGACAGGGATCAATGAGCAGTTCTTC. Residues: CASSSGTGINEQFF.